This TCR beta chain originates from a study of post-analysis software for immune sequencing data (dated by TCRdb to between 2014 and 2016). Regarding the complete study: Disease courses on record covered relapsing-remitting, secondary progressive and progressive-relapsing multiple sclerosis, though some patients had no subtype annotation. The patient repertoires were set against 10 to 11 previously published healthy control repertoires from donors whose ages ranged from 6 to 25 years. A subset of samples was prepared in parallel using single-end sample barcoding, then pooled and co-amplified after Illumina adapter ligation.

The CDR3, cysteine through phenylalanine, is 14 amino acids long. Left in the record is the CDR3 DNA by itself, 42 bases read in frame from the first base. V has 3 bases trimmed and J has 8 bases trimmed; junction bases matching no gene number 5. The germline V gene provides CDR1 SGHRS and CDR2 YFSETQ. Library preparation used PCR. Sequencing took place on an Illumina HiSeq 2500. To reduce PCR and sequencing biases, unique molecular identifiers were incorporated into the TCR beta cDNA libraries. Per 1 to 10 million input T cells, some 500,000 cDNA molecules were obtained, such that each molecule approximated one T cell. The patient libraries were prepared and sequenced using the same protocol as the earlier healthy control dataset. Samples belonging to the same batch were prepared together, multiplexed and sequenced on a shared HiSeq lane. The authors' pipeline ran thus. MIGEC handled the raw barcoded reads, throwing out single-read molecular identifier groups before consensus assembly and CDR3 extraction. VDJtools was used for post-analysis of the clonotype tables, with diversity normalized by down-sampling every dataset to the smallest sample size. Repertoire overlap clustering matched CDR3 amino acid but not nucleotide sequences to correct batch-related cross-sample contamination. TCRdb applied fastp at Q25 and MiXCR to the public reads, then kept only in-frame beta chains. A single entry per CDR3 protein holds the most common genes and DNA from its merged rows. What appears here as the V and J calls and clone size reflects TCRdb's work, not the paper's. This sample holds approximately 770,000 distinct CDR3 sequences; 46% were observed only once. The ten largest clones take up roughly 5% of the sample.

On this clonotype itself: This receptor's antigen is unknown. Per-nucleotide qualities are absent, and no much larger clonotype sits a single base away.

The full study reports these points: Direct clustering with F measure revealed strong co-clustering of samples prepared in the same batch, which led to a batch-effect correction. The control group was slightly older than the multiple sclerosis patient group. A few TRBV segments, including TRBV5-6, TRBV5-1 and TRBV20-1, were significantly more frequent in patients than controls. Compared with controls, multiple sclerosis patients had significantly lower normalized Chao1 diversity, a finding suggesting substantial peripheral T-cell clonal expansion.

To demonstrate the VDJtools post-analysis software, TCR beta repertoires were profiled from the peripheral blood of about 13 young patients with multiple sclerosis. The multiple sclerosis patients were children and adolescents between roughly 6 and 17 years of age. This sequence originates from a girl aged 5-17 years with multiple sclerosis. The sequencing input was blood. This chain is built from TRBV5-1 and TRBJ1-4, and 9 bases in between align with TRBD1. The DNA reads TGCGCCAGCAGCTCACAGGGGGCACAGGAAAAACTGTTTTTT. Protein translation: CASSSQGAQEKLFF. Reference TRBV5-1 and TRBJ1-4 genes cover what lies past the CDR3, so the full variable domain is KAGVTQTPRYLIKTRGQQVTLSCSPISGHRSVSWYQQTPGQGLQFLFEYFSETQRNKGNFPGRFSGRQFSNSRSEMNVSTLELGDSALYLCASSSQGAQEKLFFGSGTQLSVL.